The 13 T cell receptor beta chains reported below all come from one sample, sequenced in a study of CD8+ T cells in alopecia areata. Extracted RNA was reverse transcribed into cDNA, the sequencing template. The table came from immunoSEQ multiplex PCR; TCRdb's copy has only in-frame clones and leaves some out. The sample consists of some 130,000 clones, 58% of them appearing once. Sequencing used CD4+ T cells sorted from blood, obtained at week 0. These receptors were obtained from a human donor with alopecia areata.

CDR3 residues: CASSEGGVGGELFF. In DNA form, the CDR3 reads TGTGCCAGCAGTGAAGGAGGGGTGGGCGGGGAGCTGTTTTTT. The rearrangement joins TRBV6-1 to TRBJ2-2; D assignment may be TRBD1 or TRBD2 (5 bases each). CDR1 is MNHNS, CDR2 SASEGT, per germline. V was clipped by 1 base and J by 7 bases, with 10 bases between them. The CDR3 sequence is 14 residues long.

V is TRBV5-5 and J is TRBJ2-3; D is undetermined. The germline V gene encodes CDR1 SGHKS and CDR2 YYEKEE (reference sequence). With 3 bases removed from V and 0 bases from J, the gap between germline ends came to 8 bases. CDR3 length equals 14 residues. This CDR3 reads CASSYAPSTDTQYF. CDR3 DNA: TGTGCCAGCAGCTACGCTCCCAGCACAGATACGCAGTATTTT.

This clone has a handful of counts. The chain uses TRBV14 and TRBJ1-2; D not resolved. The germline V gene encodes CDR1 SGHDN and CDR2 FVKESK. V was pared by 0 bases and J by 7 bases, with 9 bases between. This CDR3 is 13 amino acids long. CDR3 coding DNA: TGTGCCAGCAGCCAAGATATGGAGGCTGGCTACACCTTC. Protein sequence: CASSQDMEAGYTF.

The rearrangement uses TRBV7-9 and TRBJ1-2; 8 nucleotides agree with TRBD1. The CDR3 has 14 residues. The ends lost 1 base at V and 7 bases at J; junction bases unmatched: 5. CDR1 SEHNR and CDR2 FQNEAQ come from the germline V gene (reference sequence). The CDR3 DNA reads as TGTGCCAGCAGCTTAGTGCGGCAGGGGGCTGGCTACACCTTC. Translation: CASSLVRQGAGYTF.

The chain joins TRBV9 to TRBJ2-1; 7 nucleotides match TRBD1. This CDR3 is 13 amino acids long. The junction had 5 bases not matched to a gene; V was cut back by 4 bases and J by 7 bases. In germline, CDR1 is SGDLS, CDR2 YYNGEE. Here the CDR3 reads CASSSQGPNEQFF. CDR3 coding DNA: TGTGCCAGCAGCTCACAGGGGCCGAATGAGCAGTTCTTC.

For the CDR3, the DNA is TGTGCCAGCTCACCGCCAGTTCTAGAGACCCAGTACTTC. Residues: CASSPPVLETQYF. V and J are TRBV18 and TRBJ2-5; no reliable D call. The V and J ends lost 3 bases and 4 bases respectively, with 9 bases between them. The V gene's germline CDR1 is KGHSH and CDR2 LQKENI. CDR3 length: 13 residues. The variable domain in full, with the rest retrieved from reference TRBV18 and TRBJ2-5, is NAGVMQNPRHLVRRRGQEARLRCSPMKGHSHVYWYRQLPEEGLKFMVYLQKENIIDESGMPKERFSAEFPKEGPSILRIQQVVRGDSAAYFCASSPPVLETQYFGPGTRLLVL.

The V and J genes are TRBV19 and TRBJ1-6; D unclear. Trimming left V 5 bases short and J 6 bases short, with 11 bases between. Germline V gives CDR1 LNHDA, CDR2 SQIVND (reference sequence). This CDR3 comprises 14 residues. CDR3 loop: CASSARQLNSPLHF. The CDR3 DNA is TGTGCCAGTAGTGCTCGGCAGCTTAATTCACCCCTCCACTTT.

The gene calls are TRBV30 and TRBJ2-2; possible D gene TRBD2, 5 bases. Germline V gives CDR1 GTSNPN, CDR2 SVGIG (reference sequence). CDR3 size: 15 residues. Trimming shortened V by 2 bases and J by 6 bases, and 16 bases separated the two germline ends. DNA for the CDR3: TGTGCCTGGAGTCCGCGGGTCTACCTGGCCGGGGAGCTGTTTTTT. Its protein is CAWSPRVYLAGELFF.

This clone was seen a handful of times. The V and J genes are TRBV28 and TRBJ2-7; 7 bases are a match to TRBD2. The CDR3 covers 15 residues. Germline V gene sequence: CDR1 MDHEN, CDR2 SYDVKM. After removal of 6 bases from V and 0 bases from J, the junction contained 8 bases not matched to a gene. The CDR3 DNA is TGTGCCAGCAGACGACACAGCGGGGACTCCTACGAGCAGTACTTC. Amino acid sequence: CASRRHSGDSYEQYF.

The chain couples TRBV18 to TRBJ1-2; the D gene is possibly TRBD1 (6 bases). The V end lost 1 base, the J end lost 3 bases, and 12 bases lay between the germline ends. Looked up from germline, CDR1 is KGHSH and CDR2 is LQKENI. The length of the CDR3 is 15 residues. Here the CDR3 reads CASSPRGQSDYGYTF. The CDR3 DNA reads TGTGCCAGCTCACCACGGGGGCAGAGTGACTATGGCTACACCTTC.

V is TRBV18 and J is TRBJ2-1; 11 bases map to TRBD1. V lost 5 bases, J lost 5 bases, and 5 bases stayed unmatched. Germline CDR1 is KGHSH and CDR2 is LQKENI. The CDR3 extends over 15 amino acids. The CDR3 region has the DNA TGTGCCAGCTCAGAGCCGGGACAGGGGGACAATGAGCAGTTCTTC. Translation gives CASSEPGQGDNEQFF.

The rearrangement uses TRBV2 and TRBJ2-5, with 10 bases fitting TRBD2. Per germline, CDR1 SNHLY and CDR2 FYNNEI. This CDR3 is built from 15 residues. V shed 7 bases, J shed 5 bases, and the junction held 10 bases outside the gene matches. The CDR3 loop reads CASKEREGRGETQYF. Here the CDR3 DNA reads TGTGCCAGCAAGGAGCGGGAGGGCCGAGGGGAGACCCAGTACTTC.

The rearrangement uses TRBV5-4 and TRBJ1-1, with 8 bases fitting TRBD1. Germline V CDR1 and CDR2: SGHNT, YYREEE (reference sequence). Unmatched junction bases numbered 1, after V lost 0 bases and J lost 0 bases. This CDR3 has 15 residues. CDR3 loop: CASSLAGGLNTEAFF. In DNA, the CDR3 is TGTGCCAGCAGCTTGGCAGGGGGCCTGAACACTGAAGCTTTCTTT. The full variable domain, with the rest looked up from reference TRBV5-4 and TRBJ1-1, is ETGVTQSPTHLIKTRGQQVTLRCSSQSGHNTVSWYQQALGQGPQFIFQYYREEENGRGNFPPRFSGLQFPNYSSELNVNALELDDSALYLCASSLAGGLNTEAFFGQGTRLTVV.